The clone carrying this T cell receptor beta chain turned up a few times. Its antigen is not identified. The sample is drawn from a study of spatial heterogeneity in lung cancer. Study-wide results and caveats: Mutation counts in tumors were tracked by counts of expanded intratumoral alpha and beta TCRs.

TCRdb recomputed calls from the 5' RACE reads with MiXCR, one row per CDR3 protein. Among about 11,000 distinct CDR3 sequences, 10% to 15% were seen once, and the ten largest hold 39%. The sample's time point: sample taken at primary tumor resection. Donors were fewer than 90 untreated early-stage non-small cell lung cancer patients. Germline values: CDR1 SGHKS, CDR2 YYEKEE (reference sequence). Trimming left V 0 bases short and J 2 bases short, with 11 bases between. This CDR3 has 15 amino acids. The input for sequencing was lung tumor tissue, taken at surgery. The TCR originated in a male donor with early-stage non-small cell lung cancer. V and J are TRBV5-5 and TRBJ2-5; D gene unclear. CDR3 nucleotides: TGTGCCAGCAGCTTGGGGGGAAGTAGGCAAGAGACCCAGTACTTC. It codes for CASSLGGSRQETQYF.